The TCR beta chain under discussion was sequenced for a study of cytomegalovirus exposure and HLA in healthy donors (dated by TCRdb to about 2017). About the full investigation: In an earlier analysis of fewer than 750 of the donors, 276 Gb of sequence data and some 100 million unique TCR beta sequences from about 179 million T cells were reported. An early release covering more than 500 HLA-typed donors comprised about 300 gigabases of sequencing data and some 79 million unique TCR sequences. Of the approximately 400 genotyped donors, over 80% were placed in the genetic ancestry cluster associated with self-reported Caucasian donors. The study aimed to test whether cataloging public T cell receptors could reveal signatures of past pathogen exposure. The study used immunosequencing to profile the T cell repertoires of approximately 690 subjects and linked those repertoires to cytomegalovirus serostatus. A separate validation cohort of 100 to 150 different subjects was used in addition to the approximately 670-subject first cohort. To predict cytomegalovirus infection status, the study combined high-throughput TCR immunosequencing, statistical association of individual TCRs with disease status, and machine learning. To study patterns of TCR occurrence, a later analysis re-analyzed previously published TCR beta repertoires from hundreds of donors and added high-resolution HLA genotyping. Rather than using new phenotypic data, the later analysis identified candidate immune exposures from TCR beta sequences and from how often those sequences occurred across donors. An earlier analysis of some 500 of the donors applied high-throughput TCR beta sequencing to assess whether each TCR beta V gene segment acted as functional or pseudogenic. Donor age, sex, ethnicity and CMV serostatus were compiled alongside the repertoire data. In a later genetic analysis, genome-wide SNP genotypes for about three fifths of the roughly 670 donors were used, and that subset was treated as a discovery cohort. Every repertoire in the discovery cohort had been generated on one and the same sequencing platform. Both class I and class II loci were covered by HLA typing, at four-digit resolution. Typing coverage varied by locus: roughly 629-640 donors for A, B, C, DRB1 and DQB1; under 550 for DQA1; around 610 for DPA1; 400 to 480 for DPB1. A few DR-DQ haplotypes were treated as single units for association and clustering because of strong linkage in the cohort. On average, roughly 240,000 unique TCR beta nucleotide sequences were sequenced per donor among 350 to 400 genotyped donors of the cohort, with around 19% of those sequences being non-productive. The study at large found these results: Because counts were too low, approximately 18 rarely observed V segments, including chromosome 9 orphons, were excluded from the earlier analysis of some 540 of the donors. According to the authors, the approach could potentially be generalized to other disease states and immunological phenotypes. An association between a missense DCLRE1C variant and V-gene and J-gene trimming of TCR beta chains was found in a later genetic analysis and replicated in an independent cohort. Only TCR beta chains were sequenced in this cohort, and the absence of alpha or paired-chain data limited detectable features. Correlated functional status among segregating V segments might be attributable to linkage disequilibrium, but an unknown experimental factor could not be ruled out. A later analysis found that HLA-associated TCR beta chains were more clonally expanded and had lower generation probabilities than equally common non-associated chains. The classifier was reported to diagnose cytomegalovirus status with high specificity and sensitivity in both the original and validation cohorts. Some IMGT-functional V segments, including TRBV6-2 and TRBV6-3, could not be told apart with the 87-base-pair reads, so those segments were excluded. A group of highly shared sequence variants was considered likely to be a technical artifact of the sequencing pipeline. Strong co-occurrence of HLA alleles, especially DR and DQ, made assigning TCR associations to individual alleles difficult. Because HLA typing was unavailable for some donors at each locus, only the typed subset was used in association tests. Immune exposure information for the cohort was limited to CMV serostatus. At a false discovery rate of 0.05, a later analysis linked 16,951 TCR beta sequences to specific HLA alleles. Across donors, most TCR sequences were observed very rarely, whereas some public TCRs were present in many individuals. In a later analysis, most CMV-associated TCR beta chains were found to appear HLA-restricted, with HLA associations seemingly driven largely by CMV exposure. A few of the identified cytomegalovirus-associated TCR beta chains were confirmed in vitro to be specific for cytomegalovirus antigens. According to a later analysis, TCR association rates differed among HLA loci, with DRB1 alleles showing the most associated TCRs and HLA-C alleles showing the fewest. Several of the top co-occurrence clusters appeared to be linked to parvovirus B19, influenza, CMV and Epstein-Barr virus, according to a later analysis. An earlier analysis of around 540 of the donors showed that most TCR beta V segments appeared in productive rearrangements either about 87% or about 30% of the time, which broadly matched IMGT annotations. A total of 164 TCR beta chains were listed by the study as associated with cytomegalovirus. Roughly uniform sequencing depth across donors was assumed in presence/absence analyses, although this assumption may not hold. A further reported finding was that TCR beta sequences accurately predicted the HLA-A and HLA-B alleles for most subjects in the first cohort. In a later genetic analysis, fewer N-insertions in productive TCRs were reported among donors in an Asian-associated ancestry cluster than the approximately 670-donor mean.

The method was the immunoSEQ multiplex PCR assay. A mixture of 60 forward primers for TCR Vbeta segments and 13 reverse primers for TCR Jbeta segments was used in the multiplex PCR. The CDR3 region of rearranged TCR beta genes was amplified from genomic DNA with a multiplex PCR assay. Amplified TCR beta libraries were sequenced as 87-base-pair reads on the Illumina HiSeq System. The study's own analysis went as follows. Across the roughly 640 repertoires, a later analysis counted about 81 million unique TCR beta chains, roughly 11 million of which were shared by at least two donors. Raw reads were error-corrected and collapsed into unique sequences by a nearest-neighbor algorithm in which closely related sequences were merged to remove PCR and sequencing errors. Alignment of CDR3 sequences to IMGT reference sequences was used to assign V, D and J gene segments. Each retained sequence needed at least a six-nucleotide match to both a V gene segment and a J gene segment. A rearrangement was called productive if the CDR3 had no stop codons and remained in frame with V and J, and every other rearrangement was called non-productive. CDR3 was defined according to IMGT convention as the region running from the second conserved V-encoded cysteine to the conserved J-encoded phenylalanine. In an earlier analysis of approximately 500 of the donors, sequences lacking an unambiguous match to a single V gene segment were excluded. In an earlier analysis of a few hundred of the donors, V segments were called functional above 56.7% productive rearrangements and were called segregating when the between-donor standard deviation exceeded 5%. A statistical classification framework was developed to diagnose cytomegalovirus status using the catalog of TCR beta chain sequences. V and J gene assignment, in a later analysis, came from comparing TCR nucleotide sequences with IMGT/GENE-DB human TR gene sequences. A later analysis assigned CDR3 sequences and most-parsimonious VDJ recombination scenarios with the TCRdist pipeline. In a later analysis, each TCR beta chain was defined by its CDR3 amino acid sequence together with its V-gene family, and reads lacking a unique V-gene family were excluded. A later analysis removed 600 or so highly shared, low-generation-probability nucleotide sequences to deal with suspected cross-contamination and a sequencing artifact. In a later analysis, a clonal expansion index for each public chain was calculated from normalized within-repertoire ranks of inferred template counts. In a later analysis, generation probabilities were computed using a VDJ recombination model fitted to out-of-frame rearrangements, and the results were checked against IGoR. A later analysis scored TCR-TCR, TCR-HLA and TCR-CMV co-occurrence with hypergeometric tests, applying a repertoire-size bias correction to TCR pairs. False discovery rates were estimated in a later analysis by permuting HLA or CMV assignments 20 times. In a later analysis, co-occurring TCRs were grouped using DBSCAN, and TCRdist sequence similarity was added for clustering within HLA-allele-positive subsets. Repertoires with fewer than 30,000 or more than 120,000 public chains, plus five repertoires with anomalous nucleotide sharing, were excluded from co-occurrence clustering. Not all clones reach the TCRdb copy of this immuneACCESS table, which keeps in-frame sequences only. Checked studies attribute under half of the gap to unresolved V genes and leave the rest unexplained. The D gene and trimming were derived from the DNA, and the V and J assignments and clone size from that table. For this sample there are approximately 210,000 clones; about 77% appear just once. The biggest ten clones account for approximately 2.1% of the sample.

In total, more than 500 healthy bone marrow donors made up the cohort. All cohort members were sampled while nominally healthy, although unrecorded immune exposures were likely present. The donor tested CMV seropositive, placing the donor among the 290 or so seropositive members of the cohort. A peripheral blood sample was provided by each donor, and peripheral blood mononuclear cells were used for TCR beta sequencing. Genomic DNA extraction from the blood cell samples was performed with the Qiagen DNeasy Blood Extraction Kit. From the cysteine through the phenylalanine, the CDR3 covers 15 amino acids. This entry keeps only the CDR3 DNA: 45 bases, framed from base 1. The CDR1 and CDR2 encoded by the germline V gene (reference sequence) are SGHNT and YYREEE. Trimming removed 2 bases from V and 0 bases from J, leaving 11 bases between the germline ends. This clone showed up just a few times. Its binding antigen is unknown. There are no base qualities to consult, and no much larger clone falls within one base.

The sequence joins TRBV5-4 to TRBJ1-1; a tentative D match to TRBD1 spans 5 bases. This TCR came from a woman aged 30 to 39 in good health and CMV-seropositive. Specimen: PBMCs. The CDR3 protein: CASSLPGPVNTEAFF. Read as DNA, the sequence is TGTGCCAGCAGCTTACCAGGGCCGGTGAACACTGAAGCTTTCTTT. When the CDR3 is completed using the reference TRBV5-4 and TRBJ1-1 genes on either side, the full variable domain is ETGVTQSPTHLIKTRGQQVTLRCSSQSGHNTVSWYQQALGQGPQFIFQYYREEENGRGNFPPRFSGLQFPNYSSELNVNALELDDSALYLCASSLPGPVNTEAFFGQGTRLTVV.